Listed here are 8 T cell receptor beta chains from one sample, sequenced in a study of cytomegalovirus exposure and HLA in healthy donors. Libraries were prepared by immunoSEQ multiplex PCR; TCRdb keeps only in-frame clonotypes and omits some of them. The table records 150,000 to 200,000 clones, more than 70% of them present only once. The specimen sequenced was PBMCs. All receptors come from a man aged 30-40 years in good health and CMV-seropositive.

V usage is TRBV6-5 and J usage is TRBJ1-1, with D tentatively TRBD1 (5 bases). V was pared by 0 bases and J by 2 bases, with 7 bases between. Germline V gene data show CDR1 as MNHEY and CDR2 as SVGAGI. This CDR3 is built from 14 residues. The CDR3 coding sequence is TGTGCCAGCAGTTACTCGTGGGGCAACACTGAAGCTTTCTTT. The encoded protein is CASSYSWGNTEAFF.

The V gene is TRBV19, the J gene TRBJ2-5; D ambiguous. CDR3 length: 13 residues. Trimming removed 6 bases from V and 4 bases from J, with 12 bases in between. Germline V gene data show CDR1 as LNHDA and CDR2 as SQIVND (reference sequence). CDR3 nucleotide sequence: TGTGCCAGTAGGACTCCCTCGGGAGAGACCCAGTACTTC. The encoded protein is CASRTPSGETQYF.

CDR3 in DNA: TGTGCCAGCAGCAGAGGGCTGCAGATGGACACTGAAGCTTTCTTT. Translating it yields CASSRGLQMDTEAFF. This sequence joins TRBV9 and TRBJ1-1; D ambiguous. The V and J ends lost 4 bases and 3 bases respectively, with 16 bases between them. Germline V lookup: CDR1 SGDLS, CDR2 YYNGEE. The CDR3 sequence is 15 residues long.

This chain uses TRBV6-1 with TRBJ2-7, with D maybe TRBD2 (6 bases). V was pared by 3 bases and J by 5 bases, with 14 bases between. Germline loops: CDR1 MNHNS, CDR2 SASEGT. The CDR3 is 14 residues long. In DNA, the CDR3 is TGTGCCAGCAGTGATTGGGCGGGGAGCGACGAGCAGTACTTC. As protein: CASSDWAGSDEQYF.

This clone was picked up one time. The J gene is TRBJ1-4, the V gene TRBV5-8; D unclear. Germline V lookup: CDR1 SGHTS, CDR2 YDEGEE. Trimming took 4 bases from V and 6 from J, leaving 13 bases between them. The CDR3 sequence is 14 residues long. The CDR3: CASSPWRVDEKLFF. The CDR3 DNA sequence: TGTGCCAGCAGCCCCTGGAGGGTCGATGAAAAACTGTTTTTT.

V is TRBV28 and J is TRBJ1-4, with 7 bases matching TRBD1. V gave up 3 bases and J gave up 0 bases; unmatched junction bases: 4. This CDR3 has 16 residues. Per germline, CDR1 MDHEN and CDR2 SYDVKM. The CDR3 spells CASSFDRVATNEKLFF. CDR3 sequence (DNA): TGTGCCAGCAGTTTCGACAGGGTGGCAACTAATGAAAAACTGTTTTTT.

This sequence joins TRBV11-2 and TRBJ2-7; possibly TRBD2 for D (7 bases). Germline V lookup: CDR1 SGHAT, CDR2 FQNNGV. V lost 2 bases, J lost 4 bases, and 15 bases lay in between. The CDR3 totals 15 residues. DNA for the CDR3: TGTGCCAGCAGCTTAACGCCGGGGGGCTTATACGAGCAGTACTTC. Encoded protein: CASSLTPGGLYEQYF.

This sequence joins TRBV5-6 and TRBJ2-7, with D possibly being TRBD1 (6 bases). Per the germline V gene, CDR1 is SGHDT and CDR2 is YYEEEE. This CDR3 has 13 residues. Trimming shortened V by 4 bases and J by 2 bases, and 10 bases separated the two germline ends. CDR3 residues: CASSPGDPYEQYF. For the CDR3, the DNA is TGTGCCAGCAGCCCAGGGGACCCCTACGAGCAGTACTTC.